The clone carrying this T cell receptor (beta chain) came up many times. The antigen is unknown. The read finishes 3 residues shy of the CDR3 end, and the germline J gene is used to complete it. The data derive from a study of T cell clonality in common variable immunodeficiency. Study-wide results and limits: CVID subjects shared fewer TCRbeta clones than healthy controls did. Reportedly, TCR beta sequences from common variable immunodeficiency showed fewer deletions and N-nucleotide insertions.

The CDR3 spans 15 residues. V shed 5 bases and J 2 bases; nucleotides not matched to a gene: 9. Libraries were prepared by immunoSEQ multiplex PCR; TCRdb keeps only in-frame clonotypes and omits some of them. This sample comprises about 64,000 clones, none seen once only. Sequenced: peripheral blood mononuclear cells. J is TRBJ2-7 and V is TRBV12-3 or TRBV12-4; 7 nucleotides match TRBD2. The clonotype comes from a person aged 18-70 years in good health. CDR3 residues: CASSPSGDHPYEQYF. Partial CDR3 DNA: TGTGCCAGCAGTCCCAGCGGGGACCACCCCTACGAG.